This entry lists 15 T cell receptor beta chains sequenced from one sample in a study of cytomegalovirus exposure and HLA in healthy donors. Vbeta (60) and Jbeta (13) primers were used in the PCR. Assay used: immunoSEQ multiplex PCR; TCRdb lists only in-frame clones, some missing. The table includes tens of thousands of clones, 80% detected once. Sequenced input: PBMCs. These receptors originate from a woman aged 45-65 years in good health and CMV-seropositive.

The DNA of the CDR3 is TGTGCCAGCAGTGTAGAGGGGAGGGACACTGAAGCTTTCTTT. Residues: CASSVEGRDTEAFF. The V call is TRBV2, the J call TRBJ1-1, with D possibly TRBD1 on 5 matching bases. Trimming pared 4 bases from V and 3 bases from J, leaving 12 bases between. This CDR3 has 14 amino acids. In germline, CDR1 is SNHLY, CDR2 FYNNEI.

The chain is built from TRBV10-2 and TRBJ2-1; 9 bases are a match to TRBD2. V shed 2 bases and J 1 base; nucleotides not matched to a gene: 3. The length of the CDR3 is 16 residues. Germline CDR1 reads WSHSY; CDR2 reads SAAADI. CDR3 coding DNA: TGCGCCAGCAGTGAGCTAGCGGGGCTTTCCTACAATGAGCAGTTCTTC. This codes for CASSELAGLSYNEQFF.

The chain is built from TRBV6-1 and TRBJ1-4, with TRBD1 matching 11 bases. This CDR3 is 13 amino acids long. The ends lost 8 bases at V and 7 bases at J; junction bases unmatched: 3. Germline V gene lookup returns CDR1 MNHNS and CDR2 SASEGT. DNA for the CDR3: TGTGCCAGCCGGACAGGGGGCAGTGAAAAACTGTTTTTT. As protein: CASRTGGSEKLFF.

This clone was counted between two and nine times. The chain uses TRBV25-1 and TRBJ1-1, with 7 bases that match TRBD1. V dropped 6 bases and J dropped 0; count of bases not matched to a gene: 4. The CDR3 is 14 amino acids. The V gene's germline CDR1 is MGHDK and CDR2 SYGVNS. The CDR3 DNA reads TGTGCCAGCAGGGGGGACAGAGTGAACACTGAAGCTTTCTTT. Translation gives CASRGDRVNTEAFF.

A note on this clone: No conserved phenylalanine or tryptophan is present at the end of the CDR3, so a read error is the likely explanation. The chain couples TRBV5-6 to TRBJ1-2, with a possible D match to TRBD1 (6 bases). Germline V gene sequence: CDR1 SGHDT, CDR2 YYEEEE. The CDR3 extends over 17 amino acids. Trimming left V 0 bases short and J 4 bases short, with 19 bases between. The CDR3 DNA sequence: TGTGCCAGCAGCTTGGAAGACTGGGGGGGCCAGGGCTATGGCTACACCCTC. It translates to CASSLEDWGGQGYGYTL.

The chain links TRBV7-3 to TRBJ1-1; no reliable D call. CDR1 SGHTA and CDR2 FQGTGA come from the germline V gene. With 7 bases removed from V and 1 base from J, the gap between germline ends came to 16 bases. This CDR3 spans 15 amino acids. The DNA of the CDR3 is TGTGCCAGCACCGCTATAACCCAAAAGAACACTGAAGCTTTCTTT. It encodes CASTAITQKNTEAFF.

This clone was detected once. V is TRBV14 and J is TRBJ2-5, with D possibly matching TRBD2 (5 bases). The CDR3 runs 13 residues. The germline V gene has CDR1 SGHDN and CDR2 FVKESK. Trimming stripped 4 bases from V and 3 bases from J, with 9 bases between. The CDR3 nucleotides read TGTGCCAGCAGCCTCTGGACTGAAGAGACCCAGTACTTC. As protein: CASSLWTEETQYF.

The chain employs TRBV4-1 and TRBJ2-3; 7 bases map to TRBD2. Trimming cost V 0 bases and J 12 bases; bases outside gene matches: 9. Germline assignment: CDR1 MGHRA and CDR2 YSYEKL. The CDR3 runs to 14 residues. In DNA, the CDR3 is TGCGCCAGCAGCCAAGAGCCTGGCCGGGACTACCAGTATTTT. It encodes CASSQEPGRDYQYF.

The rearrangement links TRBV15 to TRBJ2-3; 7 bases are a match to TRBD2. Germline V gene lookup returns CDR1 LNHNV and CDR2 YYDKDF (reference sequence). Trimming cost V 4 bases and J 6 bases; bases outside gene matches: 7. CDR3 length: 14 residues. The CDR3: CATSMHTGGDTQYF. In nucleotides, the CDR3 is TGTGCCACCAGCATGCACACCGGGGGGGATACGCAGTATTTT.

The gene calls are TRBV5-1 and TRBJ1-2; D not certain. The germline CDR1 and CDR2 sequences are SGHRS and YFSETQ. The CDR3 has 14 amino acids. The ends were cut back, 0 bases at V and 3 bases at J, with 9 bases in the middle. CDR3 in amino acids: CASSLVRQDYGYTF. CDR3 coding DNA: TGCGCCAGCAGCTTGGTTAGGCAGGACTATGGCTACACCTTC.

The genes are TRBV5-5 and TRBJ2-5; D possibly corresponds to TRBD2 (5 bases). Germline values: CDR1 SGHKS, CDR2 YYEKEE (reference sequence). The CDR3 has 14 residues. The ends were cut back, 3 bases at V and 2 bases at J, with 11 bases in the middle. The DNA of the CDR3 is TGTGCCAGCAGCTCCACGCCGGGGCAAGAGACCCAGTACTTC. Protein: CASSSTPGQETQYF.

This chain connects TRBV7-8 to TRBJ2-1, with 10 bases identical to TRBD2. Germline CDR1 and CDR2: SGHVS and FQNEAQ. This CDR3 is 15 amino acids long. Losses at the gene ends were 5 bases for V and 2 bases for J; bases not matched to a gene: 3. DNA of the CDR3: TGTGCCAGCAGCCCTGGACTAGCGGCCTACAATGAGCAGTTCTTC. This translates into CASSPGLAAYNEQFF.

This clone was observed once. One junction end disagrees with the germline gene, perhaps due to a read error. The CDR3 nucleotides read TGTTCCAGCAGCTTACCCAGTACCCGCTATGGCTACACCTTC. Amino acid sequence: CSSSLPSTRYGYTF. The chain joins TRBV7-9 to TRBJ1-2; no clear D. CDR1 and CDR2 from the germline V gene are SEHNR and FQNEAQ (reference sequence). The length of the CDR3 is 14 residues.

The J gene is TRBJ2-3, the V gene TRBV27; TRBD1 aligns across 9 bases. With V trimmed by 5 bases and J by 4 bases, 7 bases remained unmatched. The CDR3 has 15 amino acids. Germline loops: CDR1 MNHEY, CDR2 SMNVEV (reference sequence). CDR3 amino acids: CASSRPGQGADTQYF. The CDR3 DNA follows: TGTGCCAGCAGTCGACCGGGACAGGGTGCAGATACGCAGTATTTT.

The rearrangement uses TRBV10-2 and TRBJ2-7; 7 bases line up with TRBD2. Trimming cost V 2 bases and J 2 bases; bases outside gene matches: 0. Per germline, CDR1 WSHSY and CDR2 SAAADI. This CDR3 has 13 residues. The CDR3 loop reads CASSEGGAYEQYF. The DNA for the CDR3 is TGCGCCAGCAGTGAGGGGGGGGCCTACGAGCAGTACTTC.